The rows below give T cell receptor beta chains drawn from one sample of a study of blood T cell repertoires in COVID-19. The repertoire was sequenced with immunoSEQ multiplex PCR; TCRdb's copy has only in-frame clones and lacks some. The sample comprises approximately 200,000 clones, 87% of which are singletons, and about 2.2% rests with the top ten. Sequencing was done on a sample of PBMCs or T cells enriched from blood (not recorded which). The origin of the receptors is a woman in her 30s who had recovered from COVID-19. CDR3s include the opening cysteine and the closing phenylalanine or tryptophan. D genes are given only for firm matches. The listing skips clone size in some rows; elsewhere it reads once, few, many or a size class.

clone size: NA
V gene: TRBV6-2/TRBV6-3
J gene: TRBJ2-2
D gene: NA
CDR3 DNA: TGTGCCAGCAGTTACGGGGAGGCAGGGAACACCGGGGAGCTGTTTTTT
CDR3 protein: CASSYGEAGNTGELFF

clone size: NA
V gene: TRBV18
J gene: TRBJ1-6
D gene: NA
CDR3 DNA: TGTGCCAGCTCACCCGCGGGGAATAATTCACCCCTCCACTTT
CDR3 protein: CASSPAGNNSPLHF

clone size: NA
V gene: TRBV24-1
J gene: TRBJ1-2
D gene: NA
CDR3 DNA: TGTGCCACCAGTCACAGTCTTAACTATGGCTACACCTTC
CDR3 protein: CATSHSLNYGYTF

clone size: NA
V gene: TRBV18
J gene: TRBJ1-1
D gene: NA
CDR3 DNA: TGTGCCAGCTCACCAAAAAGACAGAACACTGAAGCTTTCTTT
CDR3 protein: CASSPKRQNTEAFF

clone size: NA
V gene: TRBV6-2/TRBV6-3
J gene: TRBJ1-2
D gene: TRBD1
CDR3 DNA: TGTGCCAGCAGTTACGACAGGGACACCTATGGCTACACCTTC
CDR3 protein: CASSYDRDTYGYTF

clone size: NA
V gene: TRBV5-8
J gene: TRBJ1-6
D gene: NA
CDR3 DNA: TGTGCCAGCAGCTTGGCCTCGACACCCTATAATTCACCCCTCCACTTT
CDR3 protein: CASSLASTPYNSPLHF

clone size: NA
V gene: TRBV5-1
J gene: TRBJ2-6
D gene: TRBD1
CDR3 DNA: TGCGCCAGCAGCAGCGGACAGGGCTCTGGGGCCAACGTCCTGACTTTC
CDR3 protein: CASSSGQGSGANVLTF

clone size: NA
V gene: TRBV5-1
J gene: TRBJ1-1
D gene: NA
CDR3 DNA: TGCGCCAGCAGCTTGACAGGCCGCGGGGACACTGAAGCTTTCTTT
CDR3 protein: CASSLTGRGDTEAFF

clone size: NA
V gene: TRBV15
J gene: TRBJ1-2
D gene: NA
CDR3 DNA: TGTGCCACCTCCCATAGGACTCACGGGTATGGCTACACCTTC
CDR3 protein: CATSHRTHGYGYTF

clone size: NA
V gene: TRBV9
J gene: TRBJ2-1
D gene: TRBD2
CDR3 DNA: TGTGCCAGCAGCGTAGAGCCTAGCGGGAGGGCTATATCCTACAATGAGCAGTTCTTC
CDR3 protein: CASSVEPSGRAISYNEQFF

clone size: NA
V gene: TRBV29-1
J gene: TRBJ2-7
D gene: TRBD1
CDR3 DNA: TGCAGCGTTGGGGGACAGACTTCCTACGAGCAGTACTTC
CDR3 protein: CSVGGQTSYEQYF

clone size: NA
V gene: TRBV6-6
J gene: TRBJ1-1
D gene: TRBD1
CDR3 DNA: TGTGCCAGCAGTTACGGACAGGGCGCTTTCTTT
CDR3 protein: CASSYGQGAFF

clone size: NA
V gene: TRBV5-8
J gene: TRBJ1-1
D gene: NA
CDR3 DNA: TGTGCCAGCAGCCCGAGAGTGTCCACGACTGAAGCTTTCTTT
CDR3 protein: CASSPRVSTTEAFF

clone size: NA
V gene: TRBV30
J gene: TRBJ2-7
D gene: NA
CDR3 DNA: TGTGCCTGGAGTGGGCAGAACGAGCAGTACTTC
CDR3 protein: CAWSGQNEQYF

clone size: NA
V gene: TRBV7-2
J gene: TRBJ1-2
D gene: TRBD1
CDR3 DNA: TGTGCCAGCAGGGGGCCGGGACAGGGTTCCTATGGCTACACCTTC
CDR3 protein: CASRGPGQGSYGYTF

clone size: NA
V gene: TRBV11-2
J gene: TRBJ2-7
D gene: TRBD2
CDR3 DNA: TGTGCCAGCAGCTTAGATGAAAGCGGGAGGGCCGGTGAGCAGTACTTC
CDR3 protein: CASSLDESGRAGEQYF

clone size: NA
V gene: TRBV24-1
J gene: TRBJ1-2
D gene: NA
CDR3 DNA: TGTGCCACCAGTGAGTACAGAGGAGGCGGCTACACCTTC
CDR3 protein: CATSEYRGGGYTF

clone size: once
V gene: TRBV6-5
J gene: TRBJ1-2
D gene: TRBD1
CDR3 DNA: TGTGCCAGCAGTAACCGACAGGGTCGTGGCTACACCTTC
CDR3 protein: CASSNRQGRGYTF

clone size: NA
V gene: TRBV4-3
J gene: TRBJ1-6
D gene: NA
CDR3 DNA: TGCGCCAGCAGCCAAGTTTACAGTTATTCACCCCTCCACTTT
CDR3 protein: CASSQVYSYSPLHF

clone size: NA
V gene: TRBV6-4
J gene: TRBJ1-4
D gene: NA
CDR3 DNA: TGTGCCAGCAGTGACTCGTCACAGGGACCCAATGAAAAACTGTTTTTT
CDR3 protein: CASSDSSQGPNEKLFF

clone size: NA
V gene: TRBV2
J gene: TRBJ1-1
D gene: TRBD1
CDR3 DNA: TGTGCCAGCAGGCAGGGGGCCACGAACACTGAAGCTTTCTTT
CDR3 protein: CASRQGATNTEAFF

clone size: once
V gene: TRBV28
J gene: TRBJ2-1
D gene: NA
CDR3 DNA: TGTGCCAGCACGCCACCGGGTTACAATGAGCAGTTCTTC
CDR3 protein: CASTPPGYNEQFF

clone size: NA
V gene: TRBV28
J gene: TRBJ1-1
D gene: NA
CDR3 DNA: TGTGCCAGCAGTCCCTATATGACGGGGAACACTGAAGCTTTCTTT
CDR3 protein: CASSPYMTGNTEAFF